This passage covers 30 T cell receptor beta chains from one sample sequenced in a study of post-analysis software for immune sequencing data. Prepared TCR beta cDNA libraries contained unique molecular identifiers. TCRdb reprocessed the PCR reads with MiXCR, giving one entry per CDR3 protein. The profile shows 820,000 or so distinct CDR3 sequences, approximately 53% of them singletons. These TCRs are of unknown antigen specificity. Study-wide results and caveats: Elevated frequency relative to controls characterized several TRBV segments in patients, TRBV5-6, TRBV5-1 and TRBV20-1 among them.

What was sequenced was blood. These receptors all stem from a girl aged 10 to 17 with multiple sclerosis.

This clonotype was observed at least ten times. This chain connects TRBV12-3 or TRBV12-4 to TRBJ1-5; D is uncertain. The germline V and J ends were trimmed by 3 bases and 2 bases, with 2 bases remaining between them. The CDR3 runs 12 residues. The CDR3 sequence is CASSFGNQPQHF. The CDR3 nucleotides read TGTGCCAGCAGTTTTGGCAATCAGCCCCAGCATTTT.

V usage is TRBV10-3 and J usage is TRBJ1-4; D uncertain. This CDR3 has 15 residues. The germline V gene has CDR1 ENHRY and CDR2 SYGVKD. V was shortened by 0 bases and J by 0 bases, with 5 bases between the two germline ends. CDR3: CAISESVATNEKLFF. The CDR3 DNA follows: TGTGCCATCAGTGAGTCTGTGGCAACTAATGAAAAACTGTTTTTT.

This clonotype turned up a few times. The chain employs TRBV4-1 and TRBJ2-7, with a weak D call TRBD1 (6 bases). The J call may not be correct, given that the DNA end is closer to TRBJ2-5. This CDR3 comprises 15 residues. CDR1 is MGHRA and CDR2 is YSYEKL in the germline V gene. The CDR3 nucleotides are TGCGCCAGCAGCCAGGTGGGACACAATCAAGAGACCCAGTACTTC. Its protein product is CASSQVGHNQETQYF.

The V call is TRBV20-1, the J call TRBJ2-4; D remains unclear. V shed 3 bases and J shed 6 bases, with 3 bases lying between them. The CDR3 is made up of 10 amino acids. The V gene's germline CDR1 is DFQATT and CDR2 SNEGSKA (reference sequence). The CDR3 DNA follows: TGCAGTGCTAGGCGAAACATTCAGTACTTC. It yields the protein CSARRNIQYF.

This clonotype was seen a few times. This sequence joins TRBV20-1 and TRBJ2-5, with 8 bases aligning to TRBD2. The tail of the sequence fits TRBJ2-7 better, so the J call may be wrong. This CDR3 is 13 amino acids long. The germline V gene has CDR1 DFQATT and CDR2 SNEGSKA (reference sequence). The CDR3 sequence is CSAPLAGASEQYF. The CDR3 DNA follows: TGCAGTGCACCTCTAGCGGGTGCGAGCGAGCAGTACTTC.

The CDR3 reads CASSQLSRHPLNPQYF. The CDR3 region has the DNA TGCGCCAGCAGCCAACTGTCTCGTCACCCTCTGAATCCGCAGTATTTT. This chain links TRBV4-1 with TRBJ2-3; unclear D gene. This CDR3 is 16 amino acids long. V dropped 2 bases and J dropped 10 bases, with 22 bases sitting between them. CDR1 and CDR2 (germline): MGHRA, YSYEKL.

The chain combines TRBV12-3 or TRBV12-4 with TRBJ2-1; D unresolved. V was trimmed by 7 bases and J by 5 bases, leaving 6 bases between them. This CDR3 is 11 amino acids long. For the CDR3, the DNA is TGTGCCAGCACTGAGAACAATGAGCAGTTCTTC. This encodes CASTENNEQFF.

The chain is built from TRBV15 and TRBJ1-2; a possible D gene is TRBD1 (6 bases). This CDR3 region has 15 residues. Germline lookup yields CDR1 LNHNV and CDR2 YYDKDF (reference sequence). Trimming took off 0 bases at V and 6 bases at J, with 14 bases between the two ends. The CDR3 DNA is TGTGCCACCAGCAGAGATCTCGAGACAGGTCATGGCTACACCTTC. It specifies CATSRDLETGHGYTF.

This chain links TRBV3-1 with TRBJ2-7, with TRBD2 as a possible D gene (8 bases). This CDR3 has 16 amino acids. CDR1 LGHDT and CDR2 YNNKEL come from the germline V gene (reference sequence). The V end was cut by 4 bases, the J end by 3 bases, with 19 bases between. The CDR3, as DNA: TGTGCCAGCAGCCCCGGGAGGGGGCGTTGGGACTACGAGCAGTACTTC. It translates to CASSPGRGRWDYEQYF.

V and J are TRBV6-5 and TRBJ1-2, with a tentative D call TRBD1 (6 bases). Germline CDR1 reads MNHEY; CDR2 reads SVGAGI. Between the trimmed V and J ends, which lost 6 bases and 3 bases, there was a span of 17 bases. CDR3 length: 15 amino acids. The CDR3 DNA reads TGTGCCAGCAGGACGAACAGGGCCCTTCACTATGGCTACACCTTC. This sequence encodes CASRTNRALHYGYTF.

The chain combines TRBV25-1 with TRBJ2-1; D ambiguous. The CDR3 is 15 residues long. In germline, CDR1 is MGHDK, CDR2 SYGVNS. V was cut by 1 base and J by 0 bases, with 7 bases left in between. CDR3 bases: TGTGCCAGCAGTGAATCTCGGTCCTCCTACAATGAGCAGTTCTTC. It is translated as CASSESRSSYNEQFF.

V and J are TRBV12-3 or TRBV12-4 and TRBJ2-5, with D possibly being TRBD1 or TRBD2 (6 bases each). The CDR3 length is 15 residues. Trimming took off 3 bases at V and 11 bases at J, with 22 bases between the two ends. CDR3 bases: TGTGCCAGCAGTTTGGCCTTAGGGGGGCACAATGAGCAGTACTTC. Protein: CASSLALGGHNEQYF.

The rearrangement joins TRBV29-1 to TRBJ2-3; 12 bases map to TRBD1. The V and J ends lost 5 bases and 0 bases, in that order; junction bases with no gene match: 9. Germline CDR1 SQVTM, CDR2 ANQGSEA. This CDR3 is 17 amino acids long. The CDR3 DNA reads TGCAGCGTTACCCCGGGACAGGGGGCGACCAGCACAGATACGCAGTATTTT. It yields the protein CSVTPGQGATSTDTQYF.

This clonotype was observed a single time. This sequence joins TRBV12-3 or TRBV12-4 and TRBJ2-5; 8 nucleotides align to TRBD2. The DNA end favors TRBJ2-7, so the J call may be wrong. The CDR3 has 13 residues. CDR3 coding DNA: TGTGCCAGCAAGAGGGTAGCGGGGACCGAGCAGTACTTC. Protein: CASKRVAGTEQYF.

The chain carries TRBV7-9 and TRBJ2-5, with 7 bases fitting TRBD2. The J call is uncertain, as TRBJ2-7 better fits the DNA end. This CDR3 region has 17 residues. Germline values: CDR1 SEHNR, CDR2 FQNEAQ (reference sequence). CDR3 loop: CASSLRVAGAVENEQYF. The CDR3 bases are TGTGCCAGCAGCTTAAGGGTGGCGGGAGCTGTGGAAAACGAGCAGTACTTC.

Points on this clonotype: A much larger clone lies one base from this, so it may be a read error. J is TRBJ2-7 and V is TRBV20-1; D not resolved. The germline V gene has CDR1 DFQATT and CDR2 SNEGSKA (reference sequence). The CDR3 has 13 residues. As DNA, the CDR3 is TGCAGTGCCATCTCGGAGAGCTCCTGCGAGCAGTACTTC. It codes for CSAISESSCEQYF.

The chain combines TRBV7-9 with TRBJ1-6; TRBD1 aligns across 8 bases. Trimming at V came to 1 base and at J to 8 bases, leaving 7 bases not matched to a gene. CDR3 size: 16 residues. Germline values: CDR1 SEHNR, CDR2 FQNEAQ (reference sequence). The CDR3 loop reads CASSLVSGGFDSPLHF. The CDR3 nucleotides read TGTGCCAGCAGCTTAGTGTCAGGGGGCTTTGATTCACCCCTCCACTTT.

The V and J genes are TRBV30 and TRBJ1-2; D remains unclear. CDR1 GTSNPN and CDR2 SVGIG come from the germline V gene (reference sequence). The V end was cut by 2 bases, the J end by 6 bases, with 13 bases between. The CDR3 length is 13 residues. The CDR3 DNA is TGTGCCTGGAGTCTTGCCACCGCTCATGGCTACACCTTC. Amino acid sequence: CAWSLATAHGYTF.

This chain uses TRBV5-1 with TRBJ1-2; TRBD1 aligns across 12 bases. Germline V lookup: CDR1 SGHRS, CDR2 YFSETQ. Trimming removed 4 bases from V and 7 bases from J; junction bases left unmatched: 5. CDR3 length: 14 residues. In DNA form, the CDR3 reads TGCGCCAGCAGCCAGGGACAGGGGGCAGCTGGCTACACCTTC. It encodes CASSQGQGAAGYTF.

This chain uses TRBV12-5 with TRBJ2-5, with a possible D match to TRBD2 (6 bases). Deletions cut 6 bases from V and 2 bases from J, with 13 bases between. CDR3 length: 14 residues. Germline V lookup: CDR1 LGHNT, CDR2 FRNRAP. CDR3 bases: TGTGCTAGTGGCGCGGGAAAACTACAAGAGACCCAGTACTTC. It codes for CASGAGKLQETQYF.

This clonotype has only a few counts. V and J are TRBV9 and TRBJ1-2; 9 nucleotides line up with TRBD1. With 1 base clipped from V and 5 bases from J, the junction kept 6 bases outside the gene matches. In germline, CDR1 is SGDLS, CDR2 YYNGEE. This CDR3 has 15 amino acids. The CDR3 here is CASSVSTGGPYGYTF. In DNA, the CDR3 is TGTGCCAGCAGCGTATCGACAGGGGGACCTTATGGCTACACCTTC.

The chain carries TRBV7-3 and TRBJ2-3; the D call may be TRBD1 or TRBD2 (5 bases each). The CDR3 totals 15 residues. In germline, CDR1 is SGHTA, CDR2 FQGTGA. Trimming stripped 5 bases from V and 0 bases from J, with 12 bases between. The CDR3 is CASSRRGASTDTQYF. In DNA form, the CDR3 reads TGTGCCAGCAGCCGACGGGGCGCTAGCACAGATACGCAGTATTTT.

The chain uses TRBV29-1 and TRBJ2-1; 9 bases are shared with TRBD2. With 7 bases clipped from V and 1 base from J, the junction kept 8 bases outside the gene matches. The CDR3 covers 15 residues. Germline values: CDR1 SQVTM, CDR2 ANQGSEA. CDR3 loop: CSAPTSGLSYNEQFF. CDR3 in DNA: TGCAGCGCGCCCACTAGCGGGCTTTCCTACAATGAGCAGTTCTTC.

This sequence joins TRBV24-1 and TRBJ2-1; 7 nucleotides align to TRBD1. J lost 13 bases, V lost 3 bases, and 14 bases had no gene match. The CDR3 is 15 amino acids. The germline CDR1 and CDR2 sequences are KGHDR and SFDVKD. The CDR3 loop reads CATSDRSTGEETQFF. The DNA for the CDR3 is TGTGCCACCAGTGATCGATCAACAGGGGAAGAGACCCAGTTCTTC.

The chain combines TRBV7-2 with TRBJ1-2; no firm D call. The CDR3 extends over 14 amino acids. Deletions cut 4 bases from V and 1 base from J, with 10 bases between. From germline, CDR1 is SGHTA and CDR2 FQGNSA. The CDR3 region has the DNA TGTGCCAGCAGCTGGAGCCAAATTAACTATGGCTACACCTTC. Its translation is CASSWSQINYGYTF.

This chain joins TRBV2 and TRBJ2-3; D is possibly TRBD1 or TRBD2 (5 bases each). Per germline, CDR1 SNHLY and CDR2 FYNNEI. V lost 6 bases to trimming and J lost 6 bases, with 10 bases between them. The CDR3 has 12 amino acids. CDR3 amino acids: CASRGDDDTQYF. As DNA, the CDR3 is TGTGCCAGCAGGGGGGACGACGATACGCAGTATTTT.

The chain is built from TRBV5-1 and TRBJ2-5; D might be TRBD1 or TRBD2, each matching 8 bases. The end of the DNA fits TRBJ2-7 better, so the J call may be wrong. Looked up from germline, CDR1 is SGHRS and CDR2 is YFSETQ. The CDR3 covers 15 residues. The CDR3 coding sequence is TGCGCCAGCCCGCGGGGGGACAGGCCCACCTACGAGCAGTACTTC. Its protein is CASPRGDRPTYEQYF.

This clonotype was seen once. This rearrangement joins TRBV5-1 to TRBJ2-5; maybe TRBD1 (6 bases). V gave up 5 bases and J gave up 4 bases, with 21 bases separating them. The CDR3 covers 16 residues. Germline CDR1 is SGHRS and CDR2 is YFSETQ. CDR3 sequence reads: CASSSPGTPVGETQYF. The CDR3 DNA is TGCGCCAGCAGTTCTCCCGGGACACCCGTCGGAGAGACCCAGTACTTC. The full variable domain, completed using reference TRBV5-1 and TRBJ2-5, is KAGVTQTPRYLIKTRGQQVTLSCSPISGHRSVSWYQQTPGQGLQFLFEYFSETQRNKGNFPGRFSGRQFSNSRSEMNVSTLELGDSALYLCASSSPGTPVGETQYFGPGTRLLVL.

This chain links TRBV5-1 with TRBJ1-2, with TRBD1 matching over 8 bases. The CDR3 length is 14 residues. Germline CDR1 is SGHRS and CDR2 is YFSETQ. V was pared by 3 bases and J by 7 bases, with 8 bases of the junction left unmatched. The CDR3 region is CASSYGQGRPGYTF. The CDR3 DNA reads as TGCGCCAGCAGCTACGGACAGGGCCGGCCTGGCTACACCTTC.

The chain's CDR3 is CASSSSFRTAAEGQYF. The CDR3, as DNA: TGTGCCAGCAGCTCGTCTTTCCGGACAGCGGCGGAAGGGCAGTACTTC. The rearrangement joins TRBV13 to TRBJ2-5; maybe TRBD1 (6 bases). The CDR3 contains 16 residues. The ends were cut back, 4 bases at V and 11 bases at J, with 26 bases in the middle. Germline V gene lookup returns CDR1 PRHDT and CDR2 FYEKMQ (reference sequence).